The 16 T cell receptor beta chains below all came from one sample that was sequenced in a study of post-analysis software for immune sequencing data. No antigen is known for these receptors. Sequencing libraries made from TCR beta cDNA carried unique molecular identifiers. TCRdb reprocessed the PCR reads with MiXCR, giving one entry per CDR3 protein. Of hundreds of thousands of distinct CDR3 sequences listed, 25% to 30% are singletons. Study-wide findings and caveats: Patients had higher frequencies than controls of about 5 TRBV segments, including TRBV5-6, TRBV5-1 and TRBV20-1.

The specimen sequenced was blood. These receptors were obtained from a girl aged 5-17 years with multiple sclerosis.

This chain connects TRBV5-1 to TRBJ1-6; D remains unclear. Trimming left V 0 bases short and J 3 bases short, with 7 bases between. The CDR3 is made up of 15 amino acids. The germline gives CDR1 SGHRS, CDR2 YFSETQ. In DNA, the CDR3 is TGCGCCAGCAGCTTGGTTGGATTCTATAATTCACCCCTCCACTTT. Translation: CASSLVGFYNSPLHF.

The chain couples TRBV25-1 to TRBJ2-7; D gene uncertain. The CDR3 contains 13 residues. The germline gives CDR1 MGHDK, CDR2 SYGVNS. The V and J ends lost 2 bases and 7 bases respectively, with 12 bases between them. CDR3: CASSEAGVNEQYF. The DNA for the CDR3 is TGTGCCAGCAGTGAAGCTGGGGTGAATGAGCAGTACTTC.

The V and J genes are TRBV20-1 and TRBJ1-6, with 8 bases lining up with TRBD1. From germline, CDR1 is DFQATT and CDR2 SNEGSKA (reference sequence). V was pared by 4 bases and J by 4 bases, with 6 bases of the junction left unmatched. This CDR3 is built from 15 residues. DNA for the CDR3: TGCAGTGCTACCCCCAGGGGGCGTTATAATTCACCCCTCCACTTT. This translates into CSATPRGRYNSPLHF.

The V gene is TRBV12-3 or TRBV12-4, the J gene TRBJ2-3; weak D call: TRBD2 (6 bases). The CDR3 is made up of 13 amino acids. The germline V and J ends were trimmed by 6 bases and 4 bases, with 11 bases remaining between them. CDR3 in DNA: TGTGCCAGCAGGGGGTCTAGCGCAGATACGCAGTATTTT. It codes for CASRGSSADTQYF.

This clonotype was detected many times. This chain links TRBV29-1 with TRBJ2-7, with D perhaps matching TRBD2 (6 bases). Germline CDR1 is SQVTM and CDR2 is ANQGSEA. This CDR3 comprises 12 residues. V was clipped by 4 bases and J by 2 bases, with 9 bases between them. The CDR3 DNA follows: TGCAGCGTTGGTGGAGGGCCCTACGAGCAGTACTTC. Residues: CSVGGGPYEQYF.

This clonotype was seen a handful of times. Sequence at one end of the junction differs from germline and may be a read error. The chain links TRBV20-1 to TRBJ2-1; the match to TRBD2 covers 12 bases. The CDR3 consists of 17 residues. Germline-derived CDR1 and CDR2 are DFQATT and SNEGSKA (reference sequence). CDR3 region: CSARDWGLAGPYNEQFF. DNA of the CDR3: TGTAGTGCTAGAGATTGGGGACTAGCGGGCCCGTACAATGAGCAGTTCTTC.

The table lists this clonotype with a few counts. The CDR3 spells CSADGLAGKTYNEQFF. The CDR3 DNA reads as TGCAGTGCCGATGGGTTAGCGGGAAAGACCTACAATGAGCAGTTCTTC. The chain combines TRBV20-1 with TRBJ2-1, with 8 bases matching TRBD2. Germline V gene sequence: CDR1 DFQATT, CDR2 SNEGSKA (reference sequence). The CDR3 is 16 amino acids. The J segment lost 2 bases and the V segment lost 6 bases, leaving 12 bases of the junction unmatched.

The genes are TRBV10-3 and TRBJ2-3; TRBD2 agrees at 10 bases. The length of the CDR3 is 16 residues. Germline V lookup: CDR1 ENHRY, CDR2 SYGVKD. J was trimmed by 1 base and V by 4 bases; bases with no gene match: 5. CDR3 sequence: CAISGFSGGRTDTQYF. DNA of the CDR3: TGTGCCATCAGTGGGTTTAGCGGGGGGCGCACAGATACGCAGTATTTT.

The genes are TRBV19 and TRBJ2-7, with D perhaps TRBD1 (6 bases). The end of the DNA is better explained by TRBJ2-4, so the J call may be wrong. The CDR3 contains 12 residues. The V gene's germline CDR1 is LNHDA and CDR2 SQIVND (reference sequence). This chain's CDR3 is CASSTGTHIQYF. The CDR3 DNA follows: TGTGCCAGTAGTACCGGGACACACATTCAGTACTTC.

This clonotype was observed many times. The rearrangement links TRBV6-6 to TRBJ2-5, with D maybe TRBD1 (5 bases). Germline lookup yields CDR1 MNHNY and CDR2 SVGAGI (reference sequence). This CDR3 region has 13 residues. The V and J ends lost 4 bases and 4 bases respectively, with 10 bases between them. The CDR3 region has the DNA TGTGCCAGCAGTTTTCAGGGTCCAGAGACCCAGTACTTC. Amino acid sequence: CASSFQGPETQYF.

This clonotype showed up just a few times. CDR3 protein: CASSPDPPRDTQYF. The CDR3 bases are TGCGCCAGCAGCCCAGATCCGCCTCGGGATACGCAGTATTTT. This chain uses TRBV5-1 with TRBJ2-3, with no clear D. CDR1 and CDR2 from the germline V gene are SGHRS and YFSETQ. The CDR3 runs to 14 residues. Trimming took off 4 bases at V and 6 bases at J, with 15 bases between the two ends.

The rearrangement uses TRBV27 and TRBJ2-5; 10 positions agree with TRBD1. The CDR3 covers 16 residues. The V gene end was trimmed by 7 bases and the J gene end by 5 bases; junction bases not matched to a gene: 13. The germline V gene encodes CDR1 MNHEY and CDR2 SMNVEV (reference sequence). The CDR3 DNA is TGTGCCAGCACCCACCACCCGGGACAGGGGCTGGAGACCCAGTACTTC. Protein sequence: CASTHHPGQGLETQYF.

The chain has TRBV20-1 and TRBJ1-5; a possible D gene is TRBD1 (5 bases). Trimming stripped 6 bases from V and 6 bases from J, with 15 bases between. CDR1 DFQATT and CDR2 SNEGSKA come from the germline V gene (reference sequence). This CDR3 is built from 13 residues. This chain's CDR3 is CSAVGGVSQPQHF. In DNA, the CDR3 is TGCAGTGCCGTGGGGGGGGTGAGTCAGCCCCAGCATTTT.

The chain employs TRBV29-1 and TRBJ2-5, with D uncertain. V was trimmed by 4 bases and J by 11 bases, leaving 14 bases between them. CDR3 size: 11 residues. In germline, CDR1 is SQVTM, CDR2 ANQGSEA. The CDR3 protein is CSVAVGNGQYF. CDR3 coding DNA: TGCAGCGTTGCGGTGGGGAATGGGCAGTACTTC.

The chain joins TRBV14 to TRBJ2-5; D is uncertain. The CDR3 sequence is 14 residues long. Trimming shortened V by 1 base and J by 1 base, and 7 bases separated the two germline ends. The germline gives CDR1 SGHDN, CDR2 FVKESK. As DNA, the CDR3 is TGTGCCAGCAGCCAAGCTCGGCCCCAAGAGACCCAGTACTTC. As protein: CASSQARPQETQYF. Using reference TRBV14 and TRBJ2-5 for the parts outside the CDR3, the full variable domain is EAGVTQFPSHSVIEKGQTVTLRCDPISGHDNLYWYRRVMGKEIKFLLHFVKESKQDESGMPNNRFLAERTGGTYSTLKVQPAELEDSGVYFCASSQARPQETQYFGPGTRLLVL.

The chain carries TRBV10-3 and TRBJ2-1; D not resolved. The CDR3 extends over 13 amino acids. The germline V gene encodes CDR1 ENHRY and CDR2 SYGVKD. V was clipped by 0 bases and J by 8 bases, with 8 bases between them. The DNA for the CDR3 is TGTGCCATCAGTGAGTCGACGTGGGATGAGCAGTTCTTC. The encoded protein is CAISESTWDEQFF.